This is a list of T cell receptor beta chains from one sample in a study of blood T cell repertoires in COVID-19. Method: immunoSEQ multiplex PCR; TCRdb's copy keeps in-frame clones and lacks some. The profile shows approximately 190,000 clones, about four fifths of them singletons. Sequenced material: peripheral blood. These receptors all come from a man between 60 and 70 years old with acute or convalescent COVID-19. Each CDR3 is given with its conserved first and last residue. The order of the fields is J gene, V gene, clone size, D gene, CDR3 protein, CDR3 DNA. The D gene is left open where the match is weak. The listing skips clone size in some rows; elsewhere it reads once, few, many or a size class.

>TRBJ1-5|TRBV7-8|-|-
CASSSAGNQPQHF
TGTGCCAGCAGCTCCGCAGGGAATCAGCCCCAGCATTTT
>TRBJ2-1|TRBV15|-|TRBD2
CATSYLAGDNEQFF
TGTGCCACCAGCTACCTAGCGGGGGACAATGAGCAGTTCTTC
>TRBJ2-7|TRBV9|-|TRBD2
CASSPSAGGLTYEQYF
TGTGCCAGCAGCCCATCAGCGGGGGGCCTCACCTACGAGCAGTACTTC
>TRBJ1-5|TRBV28|-|-
CATAGGLHSNQPQHF
TGTGCCACCGCGGGGGGCCTCCATAGCAATCAGCCCCAGCATTTT
>TRBJ1-6|TRBV5-6|-|-
CASSPNGGRDSPLHF
TGTGCCAGCAGCCCAAATGGGGGCAGGGATTCACCCCTCCACTTT
>TRBJ1-1|TRBV19|-|-
CASSTQMNTEAFF
TGTGCCAGTAGTACTCAGATGAACACTGAAGCTTTCTTT
>TRBJ1-5|TRBV12-5|-|-
CASGLRTDSNQPQHF
TGTGCTAGTGGTTTGAGGACAGATAGCAATCAGCCCCAGCATTTT
>TRBJ1-2|TRBV2|-|-
CASSIKKNTYGYTF
TGTGCCAGCAGTATTAAAAAAAACACCTATGGCTACACCTTC
>TRBJ2-1|TRBV7-9|few|-
CASSLAAGSAYNEQFF
TGTGCCAGCAGCTTAGCGGCGGGATCCGCCTACAATGAGCAGTTCTTC
>TRBJ1-6|TRBV12-3/TRBV12-4|-|-
CASSLAQGFPLHF
TGTGCCAGCAGTTTAGCGCAGGGGTTTCCCCTCCACTTT
>TRBJ2-7|TRBV6-6|-|TRBD2
CASRYTSGASYEQYF
TGTGCCAGCAGGTATACTAGCGGGGCGTCCTACGAGCAGTACTTC
>TRBJ1-5|TRBV18|-|TRBD1
CASSPRAGGRDQPQHF
TGTGCCAGCTCACCACGGGCAGGGGGCCGGGATCAGCCCCAGCATTTT
>TRBJ2-3|TRBV7-2|-|TRBD2
CASSRRLAGVADTQYF
TGTGCCAGCAGCCGGAGACTAGCGGGGGTGGCAGATACGCAGTATTTT
>TRBJ2-7|TRBV2|-|TRBD2
CASSELAGRLEQYF
TGTGCCAGCAGTGAACTAGCGGGGCGGCTGGAGCAGTACTTC
>TRBJ2-3|TRBV7-3|-|-
CASSPLPGLSADWDTQYF
TGTGCCAGCAGCCCTCTCCCAGGGTTGAGTGCGGATTGGGATACGCAGTATTTT
>TRBJ2-7|TRBV10-3|-|TRBD2
CAISGSGVSSYEQYF
TGTGCCATCAGTGGGAGCGGGGTAAGCTCCTACGAGCAGTACTTC
>TRBJ1-1|TRBV12-5|-|TRBD1
CASGLVLNRGLISTEAFF
TGTGCTAGTGGTTTGGTACTGAACAGGGGGCTCATTAGCACTGAAGCTTTCTTT
>TRBJ2-1|TRBV5-1|-|TRBD2
CASSLQTSGGDEQFF
TGCGCCAGCAGCTTACAGACTAGCGGGGGCGATGAGCAGTTCTTC
>TRBJ1-2|TRBV28|-|-
CASSFFSRGSGYTF
TGTGCCAGCAGTTTCTTCTCCCGCGGGAGTGGCTACACCTTC
>TRBJ2-3|TRBV9|once|-
CASSSDYDTDTQYF
TGTGCCAGCAGTTCAGACTATGACACAGATACGCAGTATTTT
>TRBJ2-6|TRBV4-1|-|TRBD1
CASSPWTGTSGANVLTF
TGCGCCAGCAGCCCCTGGACAGGTACCTCTGGGGCCAACGTCCTGACTTTC
>TRBJ2-7|TRBV5-1|-|TRBD1
CASGSTGNYEQYF
TGCGCCAGCGGATCGACAGGGAACTACGAGCAGTACTTC
>TRBJ2-7|TRBV7-8|-|-
CASSLLLGGTRSYEQYF
TGTGCCAGCAGCTTACTTTTGGGAGGTACTAGGTCCTACGAGCAGTACTTC
>TRBJ2-7|TRBV15|once|TRBD2
CATSQVLAGEQYF
TGTGCCACCAGTCAGGTACTAGCGGGCGAGCAGTACTTC
>TRBJ2-1|TRBV30|-|TRBD2
CAGLTSSNEQFF
TGTGCCGGATTGACTAGCAGCAATGAGCAGTTCTTC
>TRBJ2-1|TRBV5-3|-|TRBD2
CARSLGEGSGGPGHQTYNEQFF
TGTGCCAGAAGCTTGGGTGAAGGTAGCGGGGGCCCAGGGCACCAAACTTACAATGAGCAGTTCTTC
>TRBJ2-7|TRBV4-1|once|TRBD1
CASSLNPGQADSEQYF
TGCGCCAGCAGCCTCAATCCGGGACAGGCTGACAGCGAGCAGTACTTC
>TRBJ2-5|TRBV19|once|TRBD2
CASSHGTISVETQYF
TGTGCCAGTTCGCACGGGACTATAAGTGTCGAGACCCAGTACTTC
>TRBJ2-3|TRBV6-5|-|TRBD2
CASSYASGGDTDTQYF
TGTGCCAGCAGTTACGCTAGCGGGGGCGACACAGATACGCAGTATTTT
>TRBJ1-2|TRBV27|few|-
CASSLRQAGYGYTF
TGTGCCAGCAGTCTCAGACAGGCTGGCTATGGCTACACCTTC
>TRBJ2-7|TRBV6-7|-|TRBD2
CASSYSWREGLGEQYF
TGTGCCAGCAGTTACTCCTGGCGGGAGGGCCTAGGGGAGCAGTACTTC
>TRBJ2-1|TRBV11-2|-|TRBD2
CASSLTSGSNEQFF
TGTGCCAGCAGCTTGACTAGCGGGAGCAATGAGCAGTTCTTC
>TRBJ2-7|TRBV5-6|once|TRBD1
CASSFRDRGYYEQYF
TGTGCCAGCAGCTTCCGGGACAGGGGGTACTACGAGCAGTACTTC
>TRBJ1-2|TRBV2|-|-
CASSAGLSYGYTF
TGTGCCAGCAGTGCAGGGTTGTCCTATGGCTACACCTTC
>TRBJ1-2|TRBV11-2|-|-
CASSLGAAVNYGYTF
TGTGCCAGCAGCTTAGGCGCTGCGGTAAACTATGGCTACACCTTC
>TRBJ1-4|TRBV5-5|once|TRBD1
CASSLALSATGSGEKLFF
TGTGCCAGCAGCTTGGCCTTAAGCGCGACAGGGTCGGGGGAAAAACTGTTTTTT
>TRBJ2-1|TRBV27|-|TRBD2
CASSLGVAGGKQFF
TGTGCCAGCAGTTTAGGGGTAGCGGGGGGAAAGCAGTTCTTC
>TRBJ2-7|TRBV28|-|-
CASSFLRGAGGYF
TGTGCCAGCAGTTTCCTAAGGGGCGCCGGGGGGTACTTC
>TRBJ2-1|TRBV29-1|once|-
CSVRSGGGAGNEQFF
TGCAGCGTCCGAAGTGGAGGGGGGGCTGGCAATGAGCAGTTCTTC
>TRBJ1-2|TRBV12-3/TRBV12-4|-|-
CASTSGGHGYTF
TGTGCCAGCACTTCAGGAGGTCATGGCTACACCTTC
>TRBJ1-3|TRBV19|-|-
CASSIPQGGGNTIYF
TGTGCCAGTAGTATACCGCAGGGAGGTGGAAACACCATATATTTT
>TRBJ1-5|TRBV4-3|once|-
CASSQDGGAGLWQPQHF
TGCGCCAGCAGCCAAGATGGGGGGGCAGGGTTATGGCAGCCCCAGCATTTT
>TRBJ1-5|TRBV7-9|few|TRBD1
CASSDSNRGGPNQPQHF
TGTGCCAGCAGCGATTCAAACAGGGGAGGACCCAATCAGCCCCAGCATTTT
>TRBJ2-1|TRBV15|-|-
CATSRDRGSSYNEQFF
TGTGCCACCAGCAGAGATAGGGGGAGCTCCTACAATGAGCAGTTCTTC
>TRBJ2-5|TRBV4-2|-|TRBD2
CASSPGLAGPQETQYF
TGTGCCAGCAGCCCCGGACTAGCGGGGCCCCAAGAGACCCAGTACTTC
>TRBJ2-7|TRBV19|-|TRBD1
CASSISSTGGRGEQYF
TGTGCCAGTAGTATCTCATCGACAGGGGGCAGGGGCGAGCAGTACTTC
>TRBJ2-3|TRBV5-5|-|TRBD2
CASSPGDAGGTDTQYF
TGTGCCAGCAGCCCGGGAGACGCGGGGGGCACAGATACGCAGTATTTT
>TRBJ2-5|TRBV9|once|TRBD2
CASSSSSGRKETQYF
TGTGCCAGCAGCTCCAGTAGCGGGAGGAAGGAGACCCAGTACTTC
>TRBJ2-5|TRBV5-4|once|TRBD2
CASTPRGIAGPQETQYF
TGTGCCAGCACCCCACGTGGGATAGCGGGACCCCAAGAGACCCAGTACTTC
>TRBJ2-7|TRBV15|-|TRBD1
CATSSLHRGPFYEQYF
TGTGCCACCAGCTCCCTCCACAGGGGGCCTTTCTACGAGCAGTACTTC
>TRBJ1-5|TRBV19|-|-
CASSIKWGDQPQHF
TGTGCCAGTAGTATTAAATGGGGGGATCAGCCCCAGCATTTT
>TRBJ2-2|TRBV24-1|-|-
CATSGATVNTGELFF
TGTGCCACCAGTGGCGCGACAGTGAACACCGGGGAGCTGTTTTTT
>TRBJ2-2|TRBV25-1|-|-
CASSSTGPNTGELFF
TGTGCCAGCAGTTCAACAGGGCCCAACACCGGGGAGCTGTTTTTT
>TRBJ2-5|TRBV28|once|-
CAPRKETQYF
TGTGCCCCCAGGAAGGAGACCCAGTACTTC
>TRBJ2-7|TRBV3-1/TRBV3-2|-|TRBD1
CASSSRQGPISYEQYF
TGTGCCAGCAGCTCAAGACAGGGCCCGATCTCCTACGAGCAGTACTTC
>TRBJ2-3|TRBV5-4|-|-
CASSPRESGTDTQYF
TGTGCCAGCAGTCCTCGGGAGTCTGGCACAGATACGCAGTATTTT
>TRBJ2-7|TRBV11-2|-|TRBD1
CASSRDRVAVEQYF
TGTGCCAGCAGCCGGGACAGGGTCGCCGTCGAGCAGTACTTC
>TRBJ2-3|TRBV9|-|-
CASSVAVTSRPDTQYF
TGTGCCAGCAGCGTAGCTGTGACTAGTCGCCCAGATACGCAGTATTTT
>TRBJ2-7|TRBV28|-|TRBD2
CASYPSGSSYEQYF
TGTGCCAGCTACCCTAGCGGAAGCTCCTACGAGCAGTACTTC